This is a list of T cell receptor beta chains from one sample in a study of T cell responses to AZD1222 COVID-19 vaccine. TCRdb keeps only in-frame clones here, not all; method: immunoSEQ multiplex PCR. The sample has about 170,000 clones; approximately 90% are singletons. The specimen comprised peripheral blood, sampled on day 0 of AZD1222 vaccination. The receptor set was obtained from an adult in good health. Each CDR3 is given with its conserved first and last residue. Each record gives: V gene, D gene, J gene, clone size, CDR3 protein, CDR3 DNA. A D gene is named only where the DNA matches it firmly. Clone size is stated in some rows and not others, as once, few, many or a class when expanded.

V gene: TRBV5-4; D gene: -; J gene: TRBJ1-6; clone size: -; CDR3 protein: CASSLEAQGWSPLHF; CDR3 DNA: TGTGCCAGCAGCTTGGAAGCCCAGGGTTGGTCACCCCTCCACTTT
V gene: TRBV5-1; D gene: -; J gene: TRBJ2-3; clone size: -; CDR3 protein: CASSLVSQIVSDTQYF; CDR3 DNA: TGCGCCAGCAGCTTGGTTAGCCAAATAGTGTCAGATACGCAGTATTTT
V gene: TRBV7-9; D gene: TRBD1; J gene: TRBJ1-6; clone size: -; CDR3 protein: CASSPPDREDSPLHF; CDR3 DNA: TGTGCCAGCAGCCCCCCCGACAGGGAGGATTCACCCCTCCACTTT
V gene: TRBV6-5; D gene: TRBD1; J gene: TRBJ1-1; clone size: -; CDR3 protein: CASTWGQGGNTEAFF; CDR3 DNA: TGTGCCAGCACCTGGGGACAGGGGGGAAACACTGAAGCTTTCTTT
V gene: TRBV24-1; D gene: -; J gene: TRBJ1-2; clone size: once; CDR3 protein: CATSDNRNYGYTF; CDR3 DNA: TGTGCCACCAGTGATAACAGAAACTATGGCTACACCTTC
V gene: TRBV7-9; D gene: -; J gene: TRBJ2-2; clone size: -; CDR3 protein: CASSPPPGELFF; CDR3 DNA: TGTGCCAGCAGCCCCCCGCCCGGGGAGCTGTTTTTT
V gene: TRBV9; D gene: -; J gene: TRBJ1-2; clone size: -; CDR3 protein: CASSVGEYYGYTF; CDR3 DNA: TGTGCCAGCAGCGTGGGGGAGTACTATGGCTACACCTTC
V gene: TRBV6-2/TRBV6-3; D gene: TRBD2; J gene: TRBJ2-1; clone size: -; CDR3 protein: CASSADLAGARNEQFF; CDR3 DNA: TGTGCCAGCAGTGCCGACCTAGCGGGGGCCAGAAATGAGCAGTTCTTC
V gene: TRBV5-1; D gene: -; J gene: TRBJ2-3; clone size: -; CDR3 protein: CASSLAGSDTQYF; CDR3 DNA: TGCGCCAGCAGCTTGGCCGGCTCAGATACGCAGTATTTT
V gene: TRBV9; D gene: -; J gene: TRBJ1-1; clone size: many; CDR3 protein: CASSVESVLGYTNTEAFF; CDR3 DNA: TGTGCCAGCAGCGTAGAGAGCGTGTTAGGGTATACAAACACTGAAGCTTTCTTT
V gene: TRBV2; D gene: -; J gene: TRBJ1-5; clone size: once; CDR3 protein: CASSGRVNQPQHF; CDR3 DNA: TGTGCCAGCAGTGGCCGGGTGAATCAGCCCCAGCATTTT
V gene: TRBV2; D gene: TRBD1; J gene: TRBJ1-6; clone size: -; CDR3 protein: CASSGTGGRDSPLHF; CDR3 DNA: TGTGCCAGCAGCGGGACAGGGGGCAGGGATTCACCCCTCCACTTT
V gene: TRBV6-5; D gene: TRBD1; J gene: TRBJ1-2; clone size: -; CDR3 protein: CASSYKTGGSSGYTF; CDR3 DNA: TGTGCCAGCAGTTACAAGACAGGGGGTTCTAGTGGCTACACCTTC
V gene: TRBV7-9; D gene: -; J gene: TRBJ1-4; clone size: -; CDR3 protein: CASSTRTREKLFF; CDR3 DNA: TGTGCCAGCAGCACAAGGACCCGCGAAAAACTGTTTTTT
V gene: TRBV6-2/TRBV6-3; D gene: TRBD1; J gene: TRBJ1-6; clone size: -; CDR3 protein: CASSYTSRTGIAPLHF; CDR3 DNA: TGTGCCAGCAGTTACACTTCCCGGACAGGGATCGCACCCCTCCACTTT